The entry that follows covers one T cell receptor (beta chain) sequence. This entry belongs to a study of blood T cell repertoires in COVID-19. TCRdb's copy holds only in-frame clones and misses some; the assay was immunoSEQ multiplex PCR. The sample lists 40,000 to 50,000 clones; around 87% were seen once. The CDR3 runs to 15 residues. V was pared by 0 bases and J by 2 bases, with 11 bases between. Per germline, CDR1 SGHRS and CDR2 YFSETQ. This chain links TRBV5-1 with TRBJ2-5; D call uncertain. Specimen: peripheral blood. This receptor was taken from a man aged 25-45 years with active or convalescent COVID-19. This CDR3 reads CASSLAVSRQETQYF. CDR3 nucleotides: TGCGCCAGCAGCTTGGCCGTTTCTAGACAAGAGACCCAGTACTTC.